The present entry profiles one T cell receptor (beta chain) with its context. TCRdb re-called the 5' RACE reads with MiXCR, one entry per CDR3 protein. Of almost 45,000 distinct CDR3 sequences listed, approximately 6.1% were seen once; the top ten hold roughly 12%. The sample is drawn from a study of early T cells in non-severe SARS-CoV-2 infection. Germline assignment: CDR1 SGHDT and CDR2 YYEEEE. Between the trimmed V and J ends, which lost 0 bases and 1 base, there was a span of 10 bases. The CDR3 has 16 amino acids. The sequence derives from an adult who was a healthcare worker with PCR-confirmed SARS-CoV-2 infection or an uninfected control (not recorded which). The specimen sequenced was whole blood. The J gene is TRBJ2-2, the V gene TRBV5-6, with D maybe TRBD1 (5 bases). CDR3 amino acids: CASSLGQGLNTGELFF. For the CDR3, the DNA is TGTGCCAGCAGCTTGGGTCAGGGATTGAACACCGGGGAGCTGTTTTTT.